These 10 T cell receptor beta chains share one sample of origin, sequenced in a study of blood T cell repertoires in COVID-19. Data came from immunoSEQ multiplex PCR; TCRdb stores just in-frame clones and leaves some out. Among about 160,000 clones, approximately 83% were seen once, and the ten largest hold approximately 3.5%. The sequenced material came from peripheral blood. Receptors were obtained from a man aged 65 to 79 with acute or convalescent COVID-19.

The J gene is TRBJ2-3, the V gene TRBV6-4; 7 bases fit TRBD2. Trimming took 3 bases from V and 4 from J; bases not matched to a gene: 7. Per the germline V gene, CDR1 is MRHNA and CDR2 is SNTAGT. The CDR3 length is 15 residues. CDR3 bases: TGTGCCAGCAGTGAGGCTGCGGGAGCCGCAGATACGCAGTATTTT. It translates to CASSEAAGAADTQYF.

In the case of this clone: Other nucleotide sequences in the sample specify the same CDR3. This sequence joins TRBV6-2 or TRBV6-3 and TRBJ2-7; 10 bases map to TRBD2. Germline CDR1 MNHEY, CDR2 SVGEGT. The ends lost 2 bases at V and 0 bases at J; junction bases unmatched: 7. This CDR3 has 17 amino acids. The CDR3 loop is CASSYGLAGGLSYEQYF. CDR3 nucleotide sequence: TGTGCCAGCAGTTACGGTTTAGCGGGAGGACTCTCCTACGAGCAGTACTTC.

The chain combines TRBV20-1 with TRBJ1-6, with D maybe TRBD1 (6 bases). V was cut by 3 bases and J by 11 bases, with 14 bases left in between. CDR3 length: 13 amino acids. Germline CDR1 reads DFQATT; CDR2 reads SNEGSKA (reference sequence). Here the CDR3 DNA reads TGCAGTGCTAGTTCTGGGCCAGGGGCACCCCTCCACTTT. Translating gives CSASSGPGAPLHF.

This chain joins TRBV19 and TRBJ2-3; 7 nucleotides align to TRBD1. Germline values: CDR1 LNHDA, CDR2 SQIVND (reference sequence). The CDR3 is made up of 14 amino acids. The V gene end was trimmed by 5 bases and the J gene end by 0 bases; junction bases not matched to a gene: 2. The CDR3 nucleotides read TGTGCCAGTAGTTCGGGACAGAGCACAGATACGCAGTATTTT. Its translation: CASSSGQSTDTQYF.

The gene calls are TRBV19 and TRBJ1-5, with 8 bases aligning to TRBD1. V shed 5 bases, J shed 7 bases, and the junction held 7 bases outside the gene matches. CDR1 is LNHDA, CDR2 SQIVND, per germline (reference sequence). This CDR3 contains 14 residues. CDR3 sequence: CASSSPGGGQPQHF. The DNA of the CDR3 is TGTGCCAGTAGTTCCCCAGGGGGCGGCCAGCCCCAGCATTTT.

This chain links TRBV14 with TRBJ2-7, with 9 bases lining up with TRBD1. The trim removed 3 bases at V and 5 bases at J, leaving 5 bases unmatched. Germline-derived CDR1 and CDR2 are SGHDN and FVKESK. The CDR3 contains 14 residues. The CDR3 DNA reads TGTGCCAGCAGCCAGCTCACAGGGGGCAACGAGCAGTACTTC. Amino acids: CASSQLTGGNEQYF.

The genes are TRBV2 and TRBJ2-2, with D perhaps TRBD2 (6 bases). The CDR3 is 14 amino acids. Per the germline V gene, CDR1 is SNHLY and CDR2 is FYNNEI. V was pared by 8 bases and J by 1 base, with 11 bases between. The DNA for the CDR3 is TGTGCCAGCCGGAAGGGACTGAACACCGGGGAGCTGTTTTTT. It yields the protein CASRKGLNTGELFF.

V usage is TRBV5-1 and J usage is TRBJ2-5; D gene unclear. V shed 0 bases and J shed 5 bases, with 8 bases lying between them. Looked up from germline, CDR1 is SGHRS and CDR2 is YFSETQ. The CDR3 covers 13 residues. CDR3 DNA: TGCGCCAGCAGCTTGGTCACGACTGAGACCCAGTACTTC. Amino acid sequence: CASSLVTTETQYF.

The gene calls are TRBV7-8 and TRBJ1-5; D is unclear. Trimming took off 1 base at V and 0 bases at J, with 7 bases between the two ends. CDR1 is SGHVS, CDR2 FQNEAQ, per germline. The CDR3 sequence is 15 residues long. CDR3 coding DNA: TGTGCCAGCAGCTTAGAGAGTTATAGCAATCAGCCCCAGCATTTT. Amino acid sequence: CASSLESYSNQPQHF. Full variable domain (remainder filled in from reference TRBV7-8 and TRBJ1-5): GAGVSQSPRYKVAKRGQDVALRCDPISGHVSLFWYQQALGQGPEFLTYFQNEAQLDKSGLPSDRFFAERPEGSVSTLKIQRTQQEDSAVYLCASSLESYSNQPQHFGDGTRLSIL.

The gene calls are TRBV5-1 and TRBJ2-7; D not resolved. The V and J ends lost 3 bases and 3 bases respectively, with 10 bases between them. The CDR3 sequence is 13 residues long. Germline V gives CDR1 SGHRS, CDR2 YFSETQ. CDR3 sequence (DNA): TGCGCCAGCAGCTCGTCACATGGCTACGAGCAGTACTTC. This gives the protein CASSSSHGYEQYF.